The rows below give T cell receptor beta chains drawn from one sample of a study of vaccination and CD4 T cells after COVID-19. Their specific antigens are unknown. TCRdb recomputed calls from the PCR reads with MiXCR, one row per CDR3 protein. The sample includes some 22,000 distinct CDR3 sequences, around 68% of them seen just once. The input for sequencing was CD4+ T cells from blood, cultured in vitro, taken before SARS-CoV-2 vaccination. These receptors all come from a human donor who received a COVID-19 vaccine. CDR3s include the opening cysteine and the closing phenylalanine or tryptophan. Each record gives: V gene, J gene, CDR3 protein.

TRBV20-1	TRBJ1-1	CSARSIRGAFF
TRBV20-1	TRBJ1-5	CSARGGYSGPQHF
TRBV7-9	TRBJ2-1	CASSQFGGTSYNEQFF
TRBV20-1	TRBJ1-6	CSAREQGAQNSPLHF
TRBV14	TRBJ2-5	CASSQNRGTGQETQYF
TRBV20-1	TRBJ1-2	CSARDGTGSYGYTF
TRBV27	TRBJ2-1	CASSLEGVSYNEQFF
TRBV7-2	TRBJ2-5	CASRRTSGGASFDQYF
TRBV2	TRBJ2-7	CASISIPGQQYF
TRBV18	TRBJ1-1	CASSSFGQGRAEAFF
TRBV5-6	TRBJ1-2	CASRPAGYLANYGYTF
TRBV20-1	TRBJ1-5	CSAREGTYFQPQHF
TRBV10-1	TRBJ1-4	CASSDGEYATNEKLFF
TRBV27	TRBJ1-2	CASSFAGSPGDGLYGYTF
TRBV2	TRBJ2-6	CASEAGSGANVLTF
TRBV18	TRBJ1-5	CASSPAGSGNQPQHF
TRBV7-9	TRBJ2-7	CASSFQDRYEQYF
TRBV30	TRBJ1-5	CAWSGGTAYSNQPQHF
TRBV2	TRBJ2-1	CASSRAGEQFF
TRBV7-6	TRBJ2-1	CASSLGIPRSAYNEQFF
TRBV6-5	TRBJ2-1	CASSSWAWGYNEQFF
TRBV20-1	TRBJ2-7	CSARDFGGLDYEQYF
TRBV6-5	TRBJ1-1	CASSYLFEENTEAFF
TRBV4-2	TRBJ1-5	CASSQVLQGVNQPQHF
TRBV4-2	TRBJ1-5	CASSRTGKEGQPQHF
TRBV15	TRBJ1-1	CATSTPRGVWTEAFF
TRBV7-9	TRBJ2-5	CASSQRTEETQYF
TRBV10-3	TRBJ2-1	CAISESTYEQFF
TRBV12-3/TRBV12-4	TRBJ1-5	CASSLTGNSNQPQHF
TRBV2	TRBJ2-1	CASRGGDTNEQFF
TRBV6-1	TRBJ1-5	CASSRGVGQPQHF
TRBV18	TRBJ1-3	CASSPLMTGGNSGNTIYF
TRBV9	TRBJ2-5	CASSVAGRGGLAGTETQYF
TRBV20-1	TRBJ1-1	CSAAPGDRGAFF
TRBV24-1	TRBJ2-2	CATSVRGDLSSWVTGELFF
TRBV6-5	TRBJ1-3	CASSYGNTIYF
TRBV2	TRBJ2-4	CASSGDLKAANIQYF
TRBV20-1	TRBJ2-7	CSARDRAAGEKQYF
TRBV20-1	TRBJ2-3	CSALAETDTQYF
TRBV7-3	TRBJ2-3	CASSSGLAGGPIHF
TRBV19	TRBJ1-1	CASHIQGRNTEAFF
TRBV7-3	TRBJ2-3	CASSLGQNTDTQYF
TRBV5-1	TRBJ1-4	CASSSGTGGMITNEKLFF
TRBV15	TRBJ1-3	CATSSDQGAAGNTIYF
TRBV6-1	TRBJ1-5	CASSGQGGQPQHF
TRBV7-6	TRBJ1-1	CASSSKPGLEAFF